Given below is one T cell receptor beta chain in context. Germline assignment: CDR1 GTSNPN and CDR2 SVGIG (reference sequence). V shed 8 bases and J shed 2 bases, with 13 bases lying between them. The CDR3 extends over 13 amino acids. The data originate from a study of blood T cell repertoires in COVID-19. Study background: The United States, Italy and Spain provided the acute and convalescent COVID-19 samples.

The Seattle patients joined while their infection was active and were tracked longitudinally afterward. The protocol was immunoSEQ multiplex PCR, while the TCRdb copy is restricted to in-frame clones and leaves out a portion. The sample holds about 340,000 clones; 87% are singletons and the top ten take just under 6.5%. The gene calls are TRBV30 and TRBJ2-1; D gene uncertain. This clonotype originated in a woman in her forties or fifties with COVID-19, enrolled during active disease. Sample: peripheral blood. In DNA, the CDR3 is TGTGCCGGAGAGCTGTGGGCCTACAATGAGCAGTTCTTC. Translated, it gives CAGELWAYNEQFF.